This T cell receptor (beta chain) was identified during a study of T cells in Graves' hyperthyroidism and ophthalmopathy. Study results and caveats: The model's output predicted ophthalmopathy at a median of around 6.9 months prior to onset.

V was clipped by 4 bases and J by 2 bases; unmatched bases: 13. The CDR3 is made up of 17 amino acids. Germline values: CDR1 SGHTA, CDR2 FQGNSA. Points on this clonotype: What it binds is not known.

Thyroid ultrasound, orbital computed tomography, clinical symptoms, and serum thyroxine and TRAb underpinned diagnoses. Fresh peripheral blood, 9.5 to 10 ml of it, supplied the PBMCs. What was amplified from RNA transcripts were TCR beta CDR3 regions. First-round RT-PCR of the TCR CDR3 relied on the HTBI primer set. A single record per CDR3 protein comes from TCRdb applying MiXCR to the multiplex PCR reads. The sample contains approximately 490,000 distinct CDR3 sequences, 20% to 25% of which appear only once. This sequence was found in a woman between 65 and 79 years old with Graves' ophthalmopathy. The sample consisted of blood. The V gene is TRBV7-2, the J gene TRBJ1-1; 7 bases are shared with TRBD1. CDR3 in amino acids: CASSSQYWDSKNTEAFF. CDR3 coding DNA: TGTGCCAGCAGCTCGCAGTACTGGGACAGCAAAAACACTGAAGCTTTCTTT.